Presented here are 27 T cell receptor beta chains from one specimen sequenced in a study of cytomegalovirus exposure and HLA in healthy donors. PCR involved 60 Vbeta and 13 Jbeta primers. Repertoires were generated with immunoSEQ multiplex PCR, while TCRdb's copy carries only in-frame clones and drops some. This table holds just under 250,000 clones, 82% found once. Material for sequencing was PBMCs. The source of these receptors is a woman between 40 and 55 years old in good health and CMV-seropositive.

The chain recombines TRBV18 with TRBJ2-3; D may be TRBD2 (6 bases). CDR3 length: 16 amino acids. V lost 3 bases to trimming and J lost 5 bases, with 18 bases between them. CDR1 and CDR2 from the germline V gene are KGHSH and LQKENI. CDR3 coding DNA: TGTGCCAGCTCACCGACCCGCTCGGACTACGGAGATACGCAGTATTTT. Protein sequence: CASSPTRSDYGDTQYF.

The chain carries TRBV14 and TRBJ2-7; D gene ambiguous. In germline, CDR1 is SGHDN, CDR2 FVKESK. There are 13 residues in the CDR3. The V and J ends lost 4 bases and 1 base respectively, with 8 bases between them. The CDR3 reads CASSPDLSYEQYF. DNA for the CDR3: TGTGCCAGCAGCCCAGACTTGTCCTACGAGCAGTACTTC.

The chain employs TRBV27 and TRBJ1-1; D not resolved. V was cut by 8 bases and J by 0 bases, with 10 bases left in between. CDR1 is MNHEY and CDR2 is SMNVEV in the germline V gene (reference sequence). There are 13 residues in the CDR3. The CDR3 DNA reads as TGTGCCAGCGGGCCTACAGTGAACACTGAAGCTTTCTTT. As protein: CASGPTVNTEAFF.

This chain uses TRBV6-1 with TRBJ2-5; 11 bases line up with TRBD2. CDR1 is MNHNS and CDR2 is SASEGT in the germline V gene. V lost 0 bases to trimming and J lost 4 bases; unmatched junction nucleotides: 10. The CDR3 length is 18 residues. The CDR3 DNA sequence: TGTGCCAGCAGTGAAGCGTTACTAGCGGGGGCTTCGGGAGAGACCCAGTACTTC. It specifies CASSEALLAGASGETQYF.

The rearrangement uses TRBV6-5 and TRBJ1-1; no clear D. This CDR3 comprises 14 residues. The germline CDR1 and CDR2 sequences are MNHEY and SVGAGI. V was cut by 0 bases and J by 9 bases, with 14 bases left in between. The CDR3 sequence: CASSYSLADNQAFF. Written as DNA, the CDR3 is TGTGCCAGCAGTTACTCGTTGGCCGATAATCAAGCTTTCTTT.

This clone is a singleton in its sample. The chain is built from TRBV7-2 and TRBJ2-5, with TRBD1 matching 9 bases. The J call is doubtful: the DNA matches TRBJ2-7 better. Germline lookup yields CDR1 SGHTA and CDR2 FQGNSA. The CDR3 consists of 16 residues. The CDR3 region is CASSLAMGTGSYEQYF. The CDR3 coding sequence is TGTGCCAGCAGCTTAGCGATGGGGACAGGGTCCTACGAGCAGTACTTC.

The rearrangement joins TRBV19 to TRBJ2-7, with D tentatively TRBD1 (6 bases). This CDR3 comprises 15 residues. Germline assignment: CDR1 LNHDA and CDR2 SQIVND (reference sequence). The V end was cut by 4 bases, the J end by 0 bases, with 13 bases between. DNA of the CDR3: TGTGCCAGTAGTAACAGGGTAACCTCCTCCTACGAGCAGTACTTC. The encoded protein is CASSNRVTSSYEQYF.

This chain joins TRBV5-1 and TRBJ2-1, with D perhaps matching TRBD2 (6 bases). The CDR3 runs to 15 residues. CDR1 and CDR2 from the germline V gene are SGHRS and YFSETQ. Trimming stripped 0 bases from V and 5 bases from J, with 12 bases between. CDR3 bases: TGCGCCAGCAGCTTGGTGGCTAGCGTAAACAATGAGCAGTTCTTC. This gives the protein CASSLVASVNNEQFF.

This clone was seen only once. The rearrangement joins TRBV27 to TRBJ1-5; D may be TRBD1 (5 bases). Trimming left V 7 bases short and J 4 bases short, with 17 bases between. The germline CDR1 and CDR2 sequences are MNHEY and SMNVEV (reference sequence). This CDR3 comprises 15 residues. CDR3 sequence reads: CASKPRDSINQPQHF. In nucleotides, the CDR3 is TGTGCCAGCAAACCCCGGGACTCCATAAATCAGCCCCAGCATTTT.

The J gene is TRBJ2-1, the V gene TRBV9; 9 bases align to TRBD2. Losses at the gene ends were 3 bases for V and 10 bases for J; bases not matched to a gene: 11. The germline V gene has CDR1 SGDLS and CDR2 YYNGEE. The CDR3 totals 15 residues. The CDR3 region has the DNA TGTGCCAGCAGCGGAAGAAACGCGGCGGGAGGGGAGCAGTTCTTC. Its protein product is CASSGRNAAGGEQFF.

The chain combines TRBV19 with TRBJ1-2; 9 bases map to TRBD1. The J segment lost 7 bases and the V segment lost 5 bases, leaving 8 bases of the junction unmatched. CDR3 size: 14 residues. Germline loops: CDR1 LNHDA, CDR2 SQIVND (reference sequence). DNA of the CDR3: TGTGCCAGTAGTCCACAACAGGGGGCTGGTGGCTACACCTTC. It translates to CASSPQQGAGGYTF.

The chain recombines TRBV6-6 with TRBJ1-6, with D maybe TRBD1 (6 bases). V was cut by 0 bases and J by 7 bases, with 10 bases left in between. The CDR3 is made up of 15 amino acids. CDR1 and CDR2 from the germline V gene are MNHNY and SVGAGI (reference sequence). CDR3 in amino acids: CASSYSQQGNSPLHF. The CDR3 bases are TGTGCCAGCAGTTACTCCCAACAGGGAAATTCACCCCTCCACTTT.

This clone has just a few counts. This chain connects TRBV6-6 to TRBJ1-1; 7 positions agree with TRBD1. With V trimmed by 4 bases and J by 7 bases, 12 bases remained unmatched. The length of the CDR3 is 15 residues. Germline assignment: CDR1 MNHNY and CDR2 SVGAGI (reference sequence). The CDR3 spells CASSSPGTATGEAFF. In nucleotides, the CDR3 is TGTGCCAGCAGTTCCCCCGGGACAGCCACGGGTGAAGCTTTCTTT.

The J gene is TRBJ2-3, the V gene TRBV5-1; a weak D match, TRBD2 (6 bases). Trimming took 4 bases from V and 2 from J, leaving 14 bases between them. CDR1 SGHRS and CDR2 YFSETQ come from the germline V gene. The CDR3 sequence is 15 residues long. The CDR3 bases are TGCGCCAGCAGCCCGGGACTTCCGTTCACAGATACGCAGTATTTT. Its translation is CASSPGLPFTDTQYF.

The chain couples TRBV7-9 to TRBJ2-7; D gene unclear. V was trimmed by 5 bases and J by 1 base, leaving 15 bases between them. From germline, CDR1 is SEHNR and CDR2 FQNEAQ (reference sequence). The CDR3 spans 15 residues. The CDR3 DNA sequence: TGTGCCAGCAGCCCTTGGAGCCCTGGGTCCTACGAGCAGTACTTC. It is translated as CASSPWSPGSYEQYF.

This clone was detected a few times. J is TRBJ2-6 and V is TRBV19, with 7 bases fitting TRBD1. The CDR3 is made up of 15 amino acids. CDR1 is LNHDA and CDR2 is SQIVND in the germline V gene (reference sequence). Germline trimming cut 9 bases from V and 0 bases from J; bases unmatched to any gene: 5. The CDR3 DNA reads as TGTGCCAGCTCCGGGACAGACTCTGGGGCCAACGTCCTGACTTTC. Residues: CASSGTDSGANVLTF.

A few counts support this clone. The V gene is TRBV30, the J gene TRBJ1-1; 7 nucleotides line up with TRBD1. Germline loops: CDR1 GTSNPN, CDR2 SVGIG (reference sequence). The V segment lost 3 bases and the J segment 6 bases; nucleotides outside the gene matches: 4. The CDR3 has 12 residues. The CDR3 region is CAWSNQGAEAFF. CDR3 bases: TGTGCCTGGAGCAACCAGGGGGCTGAAGCTTTCTTT.

The chain joins TRBV10-3 to TRBJ1-3, with TRBD1 matching 7 bases. V lost 4 bases, J lost 0 bases, and 3 bases stayed unmatched. Germline loops: CDR1 ENHRY, CDR2 SYGVKD. The length of the CDR3 is 15 residues. The CDR3 reads CAISGTGTSGNTIYF. As DNA, the CDR3 is TGTGCCATCAGTGGGACAGGCACCTCTGGAAACACCATATATTTT.

The J gene is TRBJ1-2, the V gene TRBV7-9; 7 bases align to TRBD1. The germline CDR1 and CDR2 sequences are SEHNR and FQNEAQ (reference sequence). The CDR3 totals 13 residues. Trimming cost V 5 bases and J 7 bases; bases outside gene matches: 7. The CDR3 region has the DNA TGTGCCAGCAGCACCGACAGGGACCGTGGCTACACCTTC. Translated, it gives CASSTDRDRGYTF.

This clone has only a few counts. The CDR3 DNA follows: TGTGCCAGCAGCTTGGGCAGGGGGCTTGAAAAACTGTTTTTT. It translates to CASSLGRGLEKLFF. This chain joins TRBV7-2 and TRBJ1-4; TRBD1 agrees at 8 bases. The germline gives CDR1 SGHTA, CDR2 FQGNSA. The CDR3 is 14 residues long. V dropped 3 bases and J dropped 7; count of bases not matched to a gene: 4. Filled out from reference TRBV7-2 and TRBJ1-4, the complete variable domain reads GAGVSQSPSNKVTEKGKDVELRCDPISGHTALYWYRQSLGQGLEFLIYFQGNSAPDKSGLPSDRFSAERTGGSVSTLTIQRTQQEDSAVYLCASSLGRGLEKLFFGSGTQLSVL.

This chain links TRBV11-3 with TRBJ2-1; D remains ambiguous. CDR3 length equals 15 residues. The germline V and J ends were trimmed by 5 bases and 0 bases, with 11 bases remaining between them. Germline CDR1 reads SGHNT; CDR2 reads YENEEA. The CDR3 sequence is CASSPVPSSYNEQFF. CDR3 nucleotides: TGTGCCAGCAGCCCCGTACCTAGCTCCTACAATGAGCAGTTCTTC.

The chain has TRBV6-6 and TRBJ1-2; D ambiguous. CDR3 length: 13 amino acids. The V end lost 2 bases, the J end lost 9 bases, and 13 bases lay between the germline ends. Germline-derived CDR1 and CDR2 are MNHNY and SVGAGI (reference sequence). The chain's CDR3 is CASSYGEGGSYTF. The CDR3 coding sequence is TGTGCCAGCAGTTACGGGGAGGGTGGTAGCTACACCTTC.

This sequence joins TRBV2 and TRBJ1-5; weak D call: TRBD1 (5 bases). Germline CDR1 and CDR2: SNHLY and FYNNEI. The V end lost 8 bases, the J end lost 1 base, and 15 bases lay between the germline ends. This CDR3 has 15 residues. The CDR3: CASSHGGRSNQPQHF. The DNA for the CDR3 is TGTGCCAGCTCCCACGGGGGACGGAGCAATCAGCCCCAGCATTTT. Supplemented by reference TRBV2 and TRBJ1-5, the full variable domain reads EPEVTQTPSHQVTQMGQEVILRCVPISNHLYFYWYRQILGQKVEFLVSFYNNEISEKSEIFDDQFSVERPDGSNFTLKIRSTKLEDSAMYFCASSHGGRSNQPQHFGDGTRLSIL.

This clone was counted a single time. The chain joins TRBV4-2 to TRBJ1-3; D gene ambiguous. V dropped 1 base and J dropped 2 bases, with 12 bases sitting between them. The germline V gene has CDR1 LGHNA and CDR2 YNFKEQ. The CDR3 is 16 residues long. The CDR3 bases are TGTGCCAGCAGCCAAGTGGCGGGGTCGGCTGGAAACACCATATATTTT. It specifies CASSQVAGSAGNTIYF.

The chain recombines TRBV14 with TRBJ1-1; no reliable D call. CDR1 is SGHDN and CDR2 is FVKESK in the germline V gene. The length of the CDR3 is 13 residues. With 1 base removed from V and 4 bases from J, the gap between germline ends came to 7 bases. CDR3: CASSQAGSTEAFF. In DNA form, the CDR3 reads TGTGCCAGCAGCCAAGCGGGGTCCACTGAAGCTTTCTTT.

The chain joins TRBV11-3 to TRBJ2-3; 7 bases align to TRBD2. This CDR3 contains 13 residues. Looked up from germline, CDR1 is SGHNT and CDR2 is YENEEA. The V segment lost 8 bases and the J segment 4 bases; nucleotides outside the gene matches: 6. The CDR3 DNA sequence: TGTGCCAGCTCGGCGGGAGAGCCAGATACGCAGTATTTT. Protein: CASSAGEPDTQYF.

This chain links TRBV6-5 with TRBJ2-7; 10 bases agree with TRBD1. Germline V gives CDR1 MNHEY, CDR2 SVGAGI. The ends lost 7 bases at V and 3 bases at J; junction bases unmatched: 9. The CDR3 is 15 amino acids. The CDR3 DNA follows: TGTGCCAGCATGAAATTTGGGGACAGGGGCTACGAGCAGTACTTC. Amino acids: CASMKFGDRGYEQYF.